This T cell receptor beta chain was identified during a study of patients and donors after allogeneic stem cell transplantation. Trimming left V 5 bases short and J 8 bases short, with 10 bases between. The germline gives CDR1 SGHVS, CDR2 FQNEAQ. The CDR3 contains 12 residues. This clonotype was found a few times. A single record per CDR3 protein comes from TCRdb applying MiXCR to the RT-PCR reads. The sample yields some 150,000 distinct CDR3 sequences, about 40% seen once. V gene TRBV7-8 combines with J gene TRBJ1-5; the D gene is possibly TRBD1 (5 bases). The sample taken for sequencing was blood, either unsorted or a sorted T cell fraction (not recorded which). The receptor comes from a human donor who was either an allogeneic HSCT recipient or a stem cell or donor lymphocyte infusion donor (not recorded which). It is not recorded whose cells these are; they may come from a transplant donor. This CDR3 is CASSTRGKPQHF. For the CDR3, the DNA is TGTGCCAGCAGCACGAGGGGAAAGCCCCAGCATTTT.